These T cell receptor beta chains were read from a single sample in a study of blood T cell repertoires in COVID-19. Only in-frame clones appear in the TCRdb table, and some are missing; sequencing was by immunoSEQ multiplex PCR. The top ten clones hold around a sixth of a sample with under 70,000 clones, roughly 80% of them seen once. Sequencing used peripheral blood. These receptor sequences come from a man aged 55-75 years with acute or convalescent COVID-19. Each CDR3 is given with its conserved first and last residue. The D gene is left open where the match is weak. Some rows mark clone size as missing; the rest say once, few, many or name a class of expanded clone.

D: TRBD1
J: TRBJ1-4
size: few
V: TRBV7-9
CDR3: CASSPDRGRNEKLFF
DNA: TGTGCCAGCAGCCCGGACAGGGGGCGGAATGAAAAACTGTTTTTT

D: .
J: TRBJ1-2
size: .
V: TRBV18
CDR3: CASSPPQGDTF
DNA: TGTGCCAGCTCACCACCACAGGGAGACACCTTC

D: TRBD2
J: TRBJ2-5
size: .
V: TRBV9
CDR3: CASSGTGAGGRQETQYF
DNA: TGTGCCAGCAGCGGGACGGGAGCGGGAGGTCGACAAGAGACCCAGTACTTC

D: .
J: TRBJ2-2
size: .
V: TRBV6-5
CDR3: CASRLEVETGELFF
DNA: TGTGCCAGCAGGCTGGAGGTCGAAACCGGGGAGCTGTTTTTT

D: .
J: TRBJ2-7
size: .
V: TRBV6-5
CDR3: CASSRGPAYEQYF
DNA: TGTGCCAGCAGTCGAGGGCCTGCCTACGAGCAGTACTTC

D: .
J: TRBJ2-6
size: .
V: TRBV4-3
CDR3: CASSQDLRHSGANVLTF
DNA: TGCGCCAGCAGCCAAGATTTGCGCCACTCTGGGGCCAACGTCCTGACTTTC

D: TRBD2
J: TRBJ2-5
size: .
V: TRBV15
CDR3: CATSRDYGGGPSETQYF
DNA: TGTGCCACCAGCAGAGATTACGGGGGAGGGCCGTCAGAGACCCAGTACTTC

D: .
J: TRBJ2-5
size: few
V: TRBV7-2
CDR3: CASSLSRGQETQYF
DNA: TGTGCCAGCAGCTTATCCAGGGGCCAAGAGACCCAGTACTTC

D: .
J: TRBJ2-5
size: .
V: TRBV19
CDR3: CASTLGGAGETQYF
DNA: TGTGCCAGTACCCTAGGAGGGGCAGGGGAGACCCAGTACTTC

D: TRBD2
J: TRBJ2-7
size: .
V: TRBV7-6
CDR3: CASSLTSGMPQGYEQYF
DNA: TGTGCCAGCAGCTTGACTAGCGGGATGCCCCAGGGCTACGAGCAGTACTTC

D: TRBD1
J: TRBJ2-1
size: .
V: TRBV5-8
CDR3: CASSSITGALSNEQFF
DNA: TGTGCCAGCAGCTCGATTACAGGGGCGTTGTCCAATGAGCAGTTCTTC

D: .
J: TRBJ2-3
size: few
V: TRBV5-1
CDR3: CASSLAAARTDTQYF
DNA: TGCGCCAGCAGCTTGGCCGCGGCGCGCACAGATACGCAGTATTTT

D: TRBD1
J: TRBJ1-1
size: .
V: TRBV18
CDR3: CASSLGQGNTEAFF
DNA: TGTGCCAGCTCACTGGGACAGGGGAACACTGAAGCTTTCTTT

D: TRBD1
J: TRBJ1-1
size: .
V: TRBV28
CDR3: CASRDTGGNTEAFF
DNA: TGTGCCAGCAGGGATACAGGGGGGAACACTGAAGCTTTCTTT

D: TRBD2
J: TRBJ2-2
size: few
V: TRBV18
CDR3: CASFFFSGLAGTNTGELFF
DNA: TGTGCCAGCTTTTTCTTTTCGGGACTAGCGGGAACGAACACCGGGGAGCTGTTTTTT

D: .
J: TRBJ1-2
size: .
V: TRBV29-1
CDR3: CSVGREGAATF
DNA: TGCAGCGTCGGACGAGAGGGCGCCGCCACCTTC

D: .
J: TRBJ2-5
size: .
V: TRBV6-1
CDR3: CASSERGVGETQYF
DNA: TGTGCCAGCAGTGAACGGGGAGTCGGAGAGACCCAGTACTTC

D: .
J: TRBJ1-4
size: .
V: TRBV28
CDR3: CATTENNEKLFF
DNA: TGTGCCACGACAGAGAATAATGAAAAACTGTTTTTT

D: TRBD1
J: TRBJ2-7
size: .
V: TRBV30
CDR3: CAWSVQGQAYEQYF
DNA: TGTGCCTGGAGTGTACAGGGACAGGCCTACGAGCAGTACTTC

D: TRBD2
J: TRBJ2-7
size: .
V: TRBV13
CDR3: CASSSLASGRTIEQYF
DNA: TGTGCCAGCAGCTCGCTCGCTAGCGGGAGAACAATCGAGCAGTACTTC

D: TRBD2
J: TRBJ2-1
size: .
V: TRBV2
CDR3: CASRPSGNSYNEQFF
DNA: TGTGCCAGCAGACCTAGCGGGAACTCCTACAATGAGCAGTTCTTC

D: .
J: TRBJ1-2
size: .
V: TRBV3-1/TRBV3-2
CDR3: CASSQDLLQGSLGYTF
DNA: TGTGCCAGCAGCCAAGATCTATTGCAGGGTTCTTTGGGGTACACCTTC

D: TRBD1
J: TRBJ2-7
size: few
V: TRBV27
CDR3: CASSGQGVVYEQYF
DNA: TGTGCCAGCAGTGGACAGGGCGTAGTTTACGAGCAGTACTTC

D: .
J: TRBJ2-3
size: .
V: TRBV19
CDR3: CASSPDPGGVGDTQYF
DNA: TGTGCCAGTAGTCCGGACCCAGGAGGGGTAGGAGATACGCAGTATTTT

D: TRBD1
J: TRBJ1-4
size: few
V: TRBV20-1
CDR3: CSAEDREKLFF
DNA: TGCAGTGCCGAGGACAGGGAAAAACTGTTTTTT

D: TRBD2
J: TRBJ2-1
size: .
V: TRBV30
CDR3: CAWSARGGSNEQFF
DNA: TGTGCCTGGAGTGCGAGGGGAGGGAGCAATGAGCAGTTCTTC

D: TRBD1
J: TRBJ2-1
size: .
V: TRBV12-5
CDR3: CASGFGQGAPNEQFF
DNA: TGTGCTAGTGGTTTCGGACAGGGGGCACCCAATGAGCAGTTCTTC

D: TRBD2
J: TRBJ2-7
size: .
V: TRBV6-4
CDR3: CASSAQSGTSIHEQYF
DNA: TGTGCCAGCAGCGCGCAATCCGGGACTAGTATCCACGAGCAGTACTTC

D: TRBD1
J: TRBJ2-7
size: few
V: TRBV3-1/TRBV3-2
CDR3: CASSRDRGRTSEQYF
DNA: TGTGCCAGCAGCCGAGACAGGGGGCGGACTAGTGAGCAGTACTTC

D: .
J: TRBJ1-1
size: .
V: TRBV28
CDR3: CASSVMNTEAFF
DNA: TGTGCCAGCAGTGTTATGAACACTGAAGCTTTCTTT

D: TRBD2
J: TRBJ2-3
size: .
V: TRBV7-9
CDR3: CASSLTSGRATDTQYF
DNA: TGTGCCAGCAGCCTAACTAGCGGGAGGGCCACAGATACGCAGTATTTT

D: .
J: TRBJ1-2
size: .
V: TRBV30
CDR3: CAWRLDRLLHGYTF
DNA: TGTGCCTGGAGACTAGACAGGTTGCTCCATGGCTACACCTTC

D: TRBD2
J: TRBJ2-5
size: .
V: TRBV7-2
CDR3: CASSPSSGIIQETQYF
DNA: TGTGCCAGCAGCCCAAGTAGCGGGATAATCCAAGAGACCCAGTACTTC

D: TRBD2
J: TRBJ2-5
size: .
V: TRBV14
CDR3: CASSRLASGRFQETQYF
DNA: TGTGCCAGCAGCCGACTTGCTAGCGGGAGGTTCCAAGAGACCCAGTACTTC

D: .
J: TRBJ2-6
size: .
V: TRBV6-5
CDR3: CASSSSSGANVLTF
DNA: TGTGCCAGCAGTTCTAGTAGCGGGGCCAACGTCCTGACTTTC

D: .
J: TRBJ1-1
size: few
V: TRBV10-2
CDR3: CASSEVMSFRSNTEAFF
DNA: TGCGCCAGCAGTGAGGTTATGAGTTTTCGGTCGAACACTGAAGCTTTCTTT

D: TRBD2
J: TRBJ2-5
size: .
V: TRBV2
CDR3: CASSGGSGRYQETQYF
DNA: TGTGCCAGCAGCGGGGGTAGCGGGAGGTACCAAGAGACCCAGTACTTC